This T cell receptor beta chain was captured by sequencing in a study of T cells in Graves' hyperthyroidism and ophthalmopathy. Study-level information: Peripheral blood was acquired at first diagnosis, ahead of any therapy whatsoever. Findings and caveats of the study: Most clonotypes expanded in thyroid above 0.001 were likewise present in blood.

This clonotype was counted between two and nine times. The antigen remains unidentified. Looked up from germline, CDR1 is MNHEY and CDR2 is SVGEGT. This CDR3 comprises 11 residues. Trimming shortened V by 6 bases and J by 4 bases, and 6 bases separated the two germline ends. Authors of the study amplified TCR beta CDR3 regions from RNA transcripts. Carried out on the TCR CDR3, a first-round RT-PCR used the HTBI primer set. TCRdb independently ran MiXCR on the multiplex PCR reads; one entry per CDR3 protein. Among nearly 600,000 distinct CDR3 sequences, over 11% were seen once, and the ten largest hold almost 6%. Diagnosis relied on clinical symptoms, serum thyroxine and TRAb, thyroid ultrasound and orbital computed tomography.

The sample taken for sequencing was blood. This TCR was sampled from a woman in her twenties or thirties with Graves' hyperthyroidism that later progressed to Graves' ophthalmopathy. This chain uses TRBV6-2 or TRBV6-3 with TRBJ1-1; D ambiguous. Here the CDR3 DNA reads TGTGCCAGCAGCGACCGCACTGAAGCTTTCTTT. Translated, it gives CASSDRTEAFF.